This T cell receptor beta chain is drawn from a study of T cells of healthy individuals (dated 2018 in TCRdb). A remark on this clonotype: The antigen this receptor binds is unknown. No per-base quality is available; no much larger clone lies one base away.

Libraries were constructed by 5' RACE. The data were produced on an Illumina MiSeq. TCRdb cleaned the public reads at Q25 with fastp, built clones with MiXCR and kept in-frame beta chains. Merged by CDR3 protein, the rows form single entries marked with the most common genes and DNA. Here the sample has about 96,000 distinct CDR3 sequences; approximately 18% occur a single time. Around 6.4% of the sample comes from the top ten. From cysteine to phenylalanine, the CDR3 is 11 amino acids long. CDR3 DNA only is kept here, 33 bases in frame from base 1. CDR1 SSHAT and CDR2 FNYEAQ are derived from the germline V gene (reference sequence).

The clonotype comes from a human donor in good health. Rearrangement joined TRBV7-7 to TRBJ2-7; 9 junctional bases match TRBD1. Here the CDR3 is given as CAVGQGTVQYF. The DNA sequence follows: TGTGCGGTGGGACAGGGAACGGTGCAGTACTTC.